This TCR beta chain was identified in a study of CD8 T cells in Susac syndrome. V was shortened by 2 bases and J by 4 bases, with 14 bases between the two germline ends. The CDR3 is 16 amino acids. Germline CDR1 MNHEY, CDR2 SVGAGI. Sequencing of TCR beta, carried out with a high-throughput approach, was applied to CD8+ and CD4+ T cells from the blood. The multiple sclerosis control group was made up of treatment-naive patients with stable or active relapsing-remitting disease. TEMRA cells were enriched by FACS, and CD4+ and CD8+ T cells were negatively isolated. The RNA, about 0.5 to 1 ug, was put through reverse transcription using random hexamers. Across 54 Vbeta and 13 Jbeta, TCR beta CDR3 was amplified with immunoSEQ multiplex PCR. Via MiXCR, TCRdb re-called the immunoSEQ multiplex PCR reads, giving one row per CDR3 protein. The sample has 73,000 or so distinct CDR3 sequences; about 95% are singletons.

This receptor was obtained from a human donor with multiple sclerosis. What was sequenced was CD8+ T cells from PBMCs. This rearrangement joins TRBV6-5 to TRBJ2-2; D is possibly TRBD2 (6 bases). CDR3 coding DNA: TGTGCCAGCAGTTACGGTGCGGGGCTCGGCACCGGGGAGCTGTTTTTT. Residues: CASSYGAGLGTGELFF.